The rows below give T cell receptor beta chains drawn from one sample of a study of blood T cell repertoires in COVID-19. Assay used: immunoSEQ multiplex PCR; TCRdb lists only in-frame clones, some missing. The sample lists about 430,000 clones, around 90% occurring once. The sequencing input was peripheral blood. The receptors here all came from a man aged 18 to 30 with COVID-19, enrolled during active disease. Each CDR3 is given with its conserved first and last residue. Each record gives: CDR3 protein, CDR3 DNA, clone size, J gene, D gene, V gene. D genes are given only for firm matches. Some rows have no size entry. The others give once, few or many, or a class for an expanded clone.

CDR3aa: CASSLRGLGKETQYF; CDR3nt: TGTGCCAGCAGCTTGAGGGGACTAGGGAAAGAGACCCAGTACTTC; abundance: .; j_gene: TRBJ2-5; d_gene: TRBD2; v_gene: TRBV5-8
CDR3aa: CASSLMGGLSGANVLTF; CDR3nt: TGTGCCAGCAGCTTAATGGGAGGGTTATCTGGGGCCAACGTCCTGACTTTC; abundance: .; j_gene: TRBJ2-6; d_gene: TRBD2; v_gene: TRBV7-3
CDR3aa: CASGRSGTEAFF; CDR3nt: TGTGCCAGCGGAAGGAGCGGCACTGAAGCTTTCTTT; abundance: .; j_gene: TRBJ1-1; d_gene: .; v_gene: TRBV27
CDR3aa: CASSGRTGGVDGYTF; CDR3nt: TGTGCCAGCAGCGGCCGGACAGGGGGGGTAGATGGCTACACCTTC; abundance: .; j_gene: TRBJ1-2; d_gene: TRBD1; v_gene: TRBV2
CDR3aa: CASSRDSLPYNEQFF; CDR3nt: TGTGCCAGTAGTCGGGACAGTCTCCCCTACAATGAGCAGTTCTTC; abundance: once; j_gene: TRBJ2-1; d_gene: TRBD1; v_gene: TRBV19
CDR3aa: CASSHNRGSHYEQYF; CDR3nt: TGTGCCAGCAGCCACAACAGGGGATCCCACTACGAGCAGTACTTC; abundance: once; j_gene: TRBJ2-7; d_gene: TRBD1; v_gene: TRBV4-2
CDR3aa: CASSLTGDPYNEQFF; CDR3nt: TGCGCCAGCAGCCTGACAGGGGACCCTTACAATGAGCAGTTCTTC; abundance: .; j_gene: TRBJ2-1; d_gene: TRBD1; v_gene: TRBV5-1
CDR3aa: CASRSAYEQYF; CDR3nt: TGCGCCAGCAGGTCGGCCTACGAGCAGTACTTC; abundance: once; j_gene: TRBJ2-7; d_gene: .; v_gene: TRBV5-1
CDR3aa: CASSYEGGLADIIQYF; CDR3nt: TGTGCCAGCAGCTACGAAGGGGGACTAGCGGATATCATTCAGTACTTC; abundance: .; j_gene: TRBJ2-4; d_gene: TRBD2; v_gene: TRBV7-2
CDR3aa: CASSEFRIPLMVAYEQYF; CDR3nt: TGTGCCAGCAGTGAATTCAGGATCCCCCTAATGGTAGCCTACGAGCAGTACTTC; abundance: .; j_gene: TRBJ2-7; d_gene: .; v_gene: TRBV25-1
CDR3aa: CASSRGLAGDNEQFF; CDR3nt: TGTGCCAGCAGCCGCGGACTAGCGGGGGACAATGAGCAGTTCTTC; abundance: .; j_gene: TRBJ2-1; d_gene: TRBD2; v_gene: TRBV7-6